This T cell receptor (beta chain) came from a study of Graves' ophthalmopathy and Graves' hyperthyroidism. The study recruited hyperthyroidism patients aged 18 to 65 who were newly diagnosed, under 2 months' duration. The authors amplified TCR beta CDR3 regions from RNA transcripts. Second-round multiplex PCR came after a first-round RT-PCR that employed HTBI primers. TCRdb passed the multiplex PCR reads through MiXCR, listing each CDR3 protein once. The sample contains around 1,000,000 distinct CDR3 sequences, about 35% of which appear only once. Trimming removed 3 bases from V and 1 base from J, with 9 bases in between. Germline CDR1 is KGHSH and CDR2 is LQKENI. The CDR3 totals 14 residues.

This clonotype was sampled from an adult man with Graves' hyperthyroidism. Sequencing was done on a sample of peripheral blood or thyroid tissue (not recorded which). This chain links TRBV18 with TRBJ1-1, with D possibly matching TRBD1 (5 bases). CDR3 in DNA: TGTGCCAGCTCACCCCAGCAGGGGAACACTGAAGCTTTCTTT. Encoded protein: CASSPQQGNTEAFF.